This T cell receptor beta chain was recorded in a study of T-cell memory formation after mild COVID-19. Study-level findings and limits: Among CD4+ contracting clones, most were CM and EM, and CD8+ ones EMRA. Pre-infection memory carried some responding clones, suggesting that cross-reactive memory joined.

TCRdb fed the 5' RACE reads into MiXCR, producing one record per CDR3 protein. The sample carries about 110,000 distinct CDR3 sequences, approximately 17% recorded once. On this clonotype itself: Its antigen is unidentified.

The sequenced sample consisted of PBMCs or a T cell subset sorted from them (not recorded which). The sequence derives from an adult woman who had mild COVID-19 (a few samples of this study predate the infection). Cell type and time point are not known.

The CDR3 reads CSARDWGEGTALGEQYF. The CDR3 region has the DNA TGCAGTGCTAGAGATTGGGGGGAGGGGACCGCTCTTGGCGAGCAGTACTTC. J is TRBJ2-7 and V is TRBV20-1; TRBD2 agrees at 7 bases. Germline-derived CDR1 and CDR2 are DFQATT and SNEGSKA (reference sequence). CDR3 length: 17 residues. V lost 0 bases, J lost 6 bases, and 17 bases stayed unmatched.